Below are 21 T cell receptor beta chains sequenced from a single sample in a study of T cell changes during pregnancy in multiple sclerosis. Produced via immunoSEQ multiplex PCR; TCRdb's table is partial and in-frame only. The sample gives just over 40,000 clones, roughly nine tenths of which show up once; about 0.51% is in the top ten. The sample in question was CD4+ T cells from peripheral blood mononuclear cells, obtained in the first trimester of pregnancy. The receptors were sampled from a female donor with multiple sclerosis, enrolled in a pregnancy study.

This rearrangement joins TRBV5-1 to TRBJ2-1; D is possibly TRBD2 (6 bases). Germline V gives CDR1 SGHRS, CDR2 YFSETQ. The CDR3 runs 14 residues. The V gene lost 4 bases and the J gene lost 2 bases, with 10 bases spanning the gap. Here the CDR3 DNA reads TGCGCCAGCAGCAGGGAGGCTGCCTACAATGAGCAGTTCTTC. It specifies CASSREAAYNEQFF.

The rearrangement joins TRBV7-3 to TRBJ2-1, with 7 nucleotides matching TRBD1. With V trimmed by 5 bases and J by 5 bases, 3 bases remained unmatched. Germline CDR1 SGHTA, CDR2 FQGTGA. The CDR3 spans 13 residues. The CDR3 protein is CASSVGQNNEQFF. DNA of the CDR3: TGTGCCAGCAGCGTGGGACAGAACAATGAGCAGTTCTTC. Supplemented by reference TRBV7-3 and TRBJ2-1, the full variable domain reads GAGVSQTPSNKVTEKGKYVELRCDPISGHTALYWYRQSLGQGPEFLIYFQGTGAADDSGLPNDRFFAVRPEGSVSTLKIQRTERGDSAVYLCASSVGQNNEQFFGPGTRLTVL.

The chain joins TRBV7-2 to TRBJ1-2, with a possible D match to TRBD1 (6 bases). The V gene lost 4 bases and the J gene lost 7 bases, with 16 bases spanning the gap. Germline V CDR1 and CDR2: SGHTA, FQGNSA. The CDR3 totals 14 residues. The CDR3 DNA reads as TGTGCCAGCAGCTCCCCCCCCGGCAGGGGTGGCTACACCTTC. Translating it yields CASSSPPGRGGYTF.

The chain uses TRBV30 and TRBJ1-1; TRBD1 aligns across 7 bases. This CDR3 is 17 amino acids long. CDR1 GTSNPN and CDR2 SVGIG come from the germline V gene (reference sequence). Unmatched junction bases numbered 15, after V lost 1 base and J lost 4 bases. Here the CDR3 reads CAWSAGTVALSGTEAFF. CDR3 nucleotides: TGTGCCTGGAGTGCCGGGACAGTGGCCCTTAGTGGCACTGAAGCTTTCTTT.

This clone was counted a few times. V and J are TRBV6-5 and TRBJ1-2; no clear D. The CDR3 covers 13 residues. From germline, CDR1 is MNHEY and CDR2 SVGAGI. The germline V and J ends were trimmed by 5 bases and 3 bases, with 10 bases remaining between them. This CDR3 is CASSTGGYYGYTF. The CDR3 nucleotides read TGTGCCAGCAGTACCGGAGGGTACTATGGCTACACCTTC.

The chain employs TRBV5-8 and TRBJ2-7; tentative D call: TRBD1 (5 bases). Trimming removed 4 bases at V and 6 bases at J, with 11 bases between. Germline CDR1 is SGHTS and CDR2 is YDEGEE. The CDR3 totals 12 residues. CDR3 nucleotides: TGTGCCAGCAGCCACTTTGGGGCCGAGCAGTACTTC. It specifies CASSHFGAEQYF.

This chain uses TRBV5-1 with TRBJ2-3; 8 bases line up with TRBD1. V was pared by 3 bases and J by 5 bases, with 8 bases of the junction left unmatched. The V gene's germline CDR1 is SGHRS and CDR2 YFSETQ. The CDR3 has 15 amino acids. DNA for the CDR3: TGCGCCAGCAGCTGGGCGGACAGGGACCGAGATACGCAGTATTTT. It is translated as CASSWADRDRDTQYF. Complete variable domain (other parts from reference TRBV5-1 and TRBJ2-3): KAGVTQTPRYLIKTRGQQVTLSCSPISGHRSVSWYQQTPGQGLQFLFEYFSETQRNKGNFPGRFSGRQFSNSRSEMNVSTLELGDSALYLCASSWADRDRDTQYFGPGTRLTVL.

The gene calls are TRBV7-8 and TRBJ2-5; the match to TRBD2 covers 9 bases. Losses at the gene ends were 4 bases for V and 3 bases for J; bases not matched to a gene: 6. This CDR3 spans 15 amino acids. Germline V CDR1 and CDR2: SGHVS, FQNEAQ. CDR3 amino acids: CASSSRGGGEETQYF. The CDR3 DNA reads TGTGCCAGCAGCTCGAGGGGCGGGGGGGAAGAGACCCAGTACTTC. The entire variable domain, with the rest obtained from reference TRBV7-8 and TRBJ2-5, is as follows: GAGVSQSPRYKVAKRGQDVALRCDPISGHVSLFWYQQALGQGPEFLTYFQNEAQLDKSGLPSDRFFAERPEGSVSTLKIQRTQQEDSAVYLCASSSRGGGEETQYFGPGTRLLVL.

The chain links TRBV9 to TRBJ2-3; 10 bases match TRBD2. The CDR3 has 15 amino acids. The V segment lost 5 bases and the J segment 2 bases; nucleotides outside the gene matches: 5. CDR1 is SGDLS and CDR2 is YYNGEE in the germline V gene. The CDR3 DNA sequence: TGTGCCAGCAGTACTAGCGGGGTCTCCACAGATACGCAGTATTTT. Encoded protein: CASSTSGVSTDTQYF.

The V call is TRBV18, the J call TRBJ2-1; 7 nucleotides match TRBD2. J gave up 6 bases and V 3 bases, and 5 bases lay outside the gene matches. This CDR3 is built from 14 residues. Germline values: CDR1 KGHSH, CDR2 LQKENI. The CDR3 DNA follows: TGTGCCAGCTCACCGCTCGGGGGGTTCAATGAGCAGTTCTTC. Its translation: CASSPLGGFNEQFF.

This chain uses TRBV6-1 with TRBJ1-2; D remains unclear. The CDR3 runs to 15 residues. V was shortened by 2 bases and J by 8 bases, with 18 bases between the two germline ends. Germline V CDR1 and CDR2: MNHNS, SASEGT. CDR3 DNA sequence: TGTGCCAGCAGTGAATCCGGCCCCATCGGGGAGGGCTACACCTTC. This gives the protein CASSESGPIGEGYTF.

This rearrangement joins TRBV6-1 to TRBJ2-3; the D is unclear. Germline-derived CDR1 and CDR2 are MNHNS and SASEGT. CDR3 length: 14 amino acids. V was trimmed by 2 bases and J by 0 bases, leaving 6 bases between them. CDR3 sequence reads: CASSERRSTDTQYF. DNA of the CDR3: TGTGCCAGCAGTGAACGTCGGAGCACAGATACGCAGTATTTT.

This clone was observed once. The DNA for the CDR3 is TGTGCCAGTAAGGACTTAAGGGGAGGCGATACGCAGTATTTT. This gives the protein CASKDLRGGDTQYF. The chain joins TRBV19 to TRBJ2-3; D perhaps matches TRBD2 (6 bases). CDR1 and CDR2 (germline): LNHDA, SQIVND (reference sequence). Trimming cost V 7 bases and J 6 bases, with 17 bases left between them. This CDR3 is built from 14 residues.

A word on this clone: Compared with germline, one end of the junction differs, possibly owing to a read error. The chain uses TRBV6-5 and TRBJ2-5; 7 bases are shared with TRBD1. Germline values: CDR1 MNHEY, CDR2 SVGAGI. The CDR3 length is 15 residues. The CDR3 spells CATRRTGWDQETQYF. CDR3 bases: TGTGCCACCCGACGGACAGGTTGGGACCAGGAGACCCAGTACTTC.

The chain combines TRBV29-1 with TRBJ2-1, with 7 bases fitting TRBD1. The CDR3 consists of 11 residues. J gave up 6 bases and V 6 bases, and 2 bases lay outside the gene matches. Germline V gene data show CDR1 as SQVTM and CDR2 as ANQGSEA. CDR3 sequence (DNA): TGCAGCGTAGGGGACAGCAATGAGCAGTTCTTC. As protein: CSVGDSNEQFF.

This rearrangement joins TRBV28 to TRBJ2-7; D gene uncertain. CDR1 and CDR2 (germline): MDHEN, SYDVKM. The germline V and J ends were trimmed by 5 bases and 4 bases, with 18 bases remaining between them. The CDR3 has 15 amino acids. CDR3 nucleotides: TGTGCCAGCAGTAACGTGGGCCCCATTGGGTACGAGCAGTACTTC. Translating it yields CASSNVGPIGYEQYF. The full variable domain, rest sourced from reference TRBV28 and TRBJ2-7, is DVKVTQSSRYLVKRTGEKVFLECVQDMDHENMFWYRQDPGLGLRLIYFSYDVKMKEKGDIPEGYSVSREKKERFSLILESASTNQTSMYLCASSNVGPIGYEQYFGPGTRLTVT.

The chain recombines TRBV9 with TRBJ2-1; 15 bases line up with TRBD2. CDR1 is SGDLS, CDR2 YYNGEE, per germline. V lost 3 bases and J lost 8; bases outside the gene matches: 3. The CDR3 runs to 15 residues. The CDR3 is CASSGGLAGGYEQFF. The CDR3 DNA is TGTGCCAGCAGCGGGGGACTAGCGGGGGGATATGAGCAGTTCTTC.

This chain uses TRBV29-1 with TRBJ1-5; TRBD1 agrees at 8 bases. Germline lookup yields CDR1 SQVTM and CDR2 ANQGSEA. The CDR3 contains 14 residues. Trimming took 6 bases from V and 2 from J; bases not matched to a gene: 6. This CDR3 reads CSVLQGQGNQPQHF. CDR3 coding DNA: TGCAGCGTACTCCAGGGACAGGGCAATCAGCCCCAGCATTTT.

J is TRBJ2-6 and V is TRBV6-8, with 9 bases that match TRBD1. Trimming took 5 bases from V and 4 from J; bases not matched to a gene: 12. The CDR3 totals 18 residues. CDR1 is MNHGY, CDR2 SAAAGT, per germline. Written as DNA, the CDR3 is TGTGCCAGCAGTCCCAGTCCCGGGACAGGGACCGGGGCCAACGTCCTGACTTTC. This codes for CASSPSPGTGTGANVLTF.

V is TRBV7-9 and J is TRBJ1-2, with a possible D match to TRBD1 (5 bases). Trimming left V 4 bases short and J 1 base short, with 10 bases between. There are 14 residues in the CDR3. Germline V gives CDR1 SEHNR, CDR2 FQNEAQ (reference sequence). CDR3 sequence (DNA): TGTGCCAGCAGCTCCCTCCAGGGTAACTATGGCTACACCTTC. It specifies CASSSLQGNYGYTF.

This chain joins TRBV30 and TRBJ1-1; TRBD1 matches at 7 bases. The CDR3 covers 15 residues. Germline V lookup: CDR1 GTSNPN, CDR2 SVGIG (reference sequence). With V trimmed by 3 bases and J by 3 bases, 10 bases remained unmatched. Here the CDR3 DNA reads TGTGCCTGGAGGCCAAACAGGGGATGGGACACTGAAGCTTTCTTT. Translating gives CAWRPNRGWDTEAFF.